This entry lists 26 T cell receptor beta chains sequenced from one sample in a study of blood T cell repertoires in COVID-19. Only in-frame clones appear in the TCRdb table, and some are missing; sequencing was by immunoSEQ multiplex PCR. The sample records around 55,000 clones, around 85% being singletons. The sequencing input was peripheral blood. The receptors here all came from a human donor in a cohort sampled during active COVID-19.

This chain joins TRBV9 and TRBJ1-2; 7 positions match TRBD1. CDR3 length: 15 residues. With V trimmed by 4 bases and J by 0 bases, 6 bases remained unmatched. Germline V gene data show CDR1 as SGDLS and CDR2 as YYNGEE. Here the CDR3 DNA reads TGTGCCAGCAGCCCCATGGACAGGACTAACTATGGCTACACCTTC. This translates into CASSPMDRTNYGYTF.

This sequence joins TRBV28 and TRBJ1-5; the D gene is possibly TRBD1 (6 bases). The CDR3 has 13 residues. V lost 10 bases and J lost 6, with 16 bases in between. Germline V CDR1 and CDR2: MDHEN, SYDVKM. CDR3 nucleotide sequence: TGTGCCATTAGGGCGGGGGGCGGTCAGCCCCAGCATTTT. It specifies CAIRAGGGQPQHF.

V gene TRBV18 combines with J gene TRBJ2-5, with TRBD1 matching over 9 bases. Germline trimming cut 2 bases from V and 5 bases from J; bases unmatched to any gene: 3. The germline V gene encodes CDR1 KGHSH and CDR2 LQKENI. There are 14 residues in the CDR3. The CDR3 is CASSPTGGRETQYF. The CDR3 coding sequence is TGTGCCAGCTCACCAACAGGGGGCCGGGAGACCCAGTACTTC.

The chain is built from TRBV6-5 and TRBJ1-4, with 10 bases identical to TRBD1. After removal of 6 bases from V and 1 base from J, the junction contained 2 bases not matched to a gene. Per the germline V gene, CDR1 is MNHEY and CDR2 is SVGAGI. This CDR3 spans 15 amino acids. The CDR3 sequence is CASRGDRGTNEKLFF. The CDR3 DNA reads as TGTGCCAGCAGAGGGGACAGGGGAACTAATGAAAAACTGTTTTTT.

The rearrangement uses TRBV5-6 and TRBJ2-5, with 7 bases lining up with TRBD2. The CDR3 length is 17 residues. V was pared by 0 bases and J by 3 bases, with 11 bases of the junction left unmatched. Germline CDR1 SGHDT, CDR2 YYEEEE. The CDR3 spells CASSLVLLRETEETQYF. The CDR3 DNA reads TGTGCCAGCAGCTTGGTTCTACTGCGGGAGACGGAAGAGACCCAGTACTTC.

The chain employs TRBV5-4 and TRBJ2-1, with 14 bases fitting TRBD2. After removal of 0 bases from V and 1 base from J, the junction contained 6 bases not matched to a gene. CDR1 and CDR2 (germline): SGHNT, YYREEE (reference sequence). The CDR3 extends over 19 amino acids. Written as DNA, the CDR3 is TGTGCCAGCAGCTTGGGGTGGACTAGCGGGAGGTGGTCCTACAATGAGCAGTTCTTC. Translated: CASSLGWTSGRWSYNEQFF.

This sequence joins TRBV9 and TRBJ2-3, with 8 bases lining up with TRBD2. CDR3 length: 16 amino acids. Germline lookup yields CDR1 SGDLS and CDR2 YYNGEE. V lost 4 bases to trimming and J lost 1 base; unmatched junction nucleotides: 8. CDR3 protein: CASSRRAGVGTDTQYF. The CDR3 DNA follows: TGTGCCAGCAGCCGTCGAGCGGGAGTCGGCACAGATACGCAGTATTTT.

The V call is TRBV28, the J call TRBJ2-5; TRBD2 aligns across 7 bases. The trim removed 2 bases at V and 2 bases at J, leaving 5 bases unmatched. The CDR3 is 15 residues long. From germline, CDR1 is MDHEN and CDR2 SYDVKM. CDR3 DNA sequence: TGTGCCAGCAGTTTAAGAGGGAGGGGACAAGAGACCCAGTACTTC. As protein: CASSLRGRGQETQYF.

The rearrangement uses TRBV19 and TRBJ2-2; perhaps TRBD1 as D (5 bases). The CDR3 covers 15 residues. CDR1 and CDR2 from the germline V gene are LNHDA and SQIVND (reference sequence). V was shortened by 6 bases and J by 5 bases, with 16 bases between the two germline ends. The CDR3 DNA sequence: TGTGCCAGTAGCCCAGTGCAGGGAAGGACCGGGGAGCTGTTTTTT. Translating it yields CASSPVQGRTGELFF.

A few counts support this clone. This chain joins TRBV18 and TRBJ2-1, with TRBD2 identical over 8 bases. The junction had 5 bases not matched to a gene; V was cut back by 2 bases and J by 2 bases. Germline values: CDR1 KGHSH, CDR2 LQKENI. The CDR3 spans 16 residues. The chain's CDR3 is CASSPTLAGTYNEQFF. The DNA of the CDR3 is TGTGCCAGCTCACCAACTCTAGCGGGCACCTACAATGAGCAGTTCTTC.

This chain links TRBV7-8 with TRBJ2-7; 15 nucleotides match TRBD2. The CDR3 has 16 amino acids. The V gene end was trimmed by 5 bases and the J gene end by 1 base; junction bases not matched to a gene: 3. The germline CDR1 and CDR2 sequences are SGHVS and FQNEAQ. The CDR3 region has the DNA TGTGCCAGCAGCCCGGGGACTAGCGGGAGGTCCTACGAGCAGTACTTC. Its protein product is CASSPGTSGRSYEQYF.

This chain links TRBV10-2 with TRBJ2-7; the match to TRBD1 covers 9 bases. The CDR3 sequence is 14 residues long. J gave up 3 bases and V 8 bases, and 8 bases lay outside the gene matches. The germline V gene has CDR1 WSHSY and CDR2 SAAADI. The CDR3 is CASWGRDRVYEQYF. DNA of the CDR3: TGCGCCAGCTGGGGGAGGGACAGGGTCTACGAGCAGTACTTC.

This clone has a single count. V and J are TRBV19 and TRBJ1-3; maybe TRBD1 (5 bases). Per the germline V gene, CDR1 is LNHDA and CDR2 is SQIVND (reference sequence). V gave up 6 bases and J gave up 0 bases, with 12 bases separating them. This CDR3 region has 15 residues. CDR3 nucleotide sequence: TGTGCCAGTAGCCCGACAGTTCTCTCTGGAAACACCATATATTTT. Its protein is CASSPTVLSGNTIYF.

V gene TRBV25-1 combines with J gene TRBJ2-2; D is possibly TRBD2 (7 bases). Germline CDR1 MGHDK, CDR2 SYGVNS. Trimming removed 2 bases at V and 6 bases at J, with 10 bases between. This CDR3 has 14 amino acids. The DNA for the CDR3 is TGTGCCAGCAGTGAACAGGGGAGGGCCGGGGAGCTGTTTTTT. Translated: CASSEQGRAGELFF.

This sequence joins TRBV7-9 and TRBJ2-5; D is ambiguous. Germline V gives CDR1 SEHNR, CDR2 FQNEAQ (reference sequence). V dropped 4 bases and J dropped 0 bases, with 9 bases sitting between them. There are 14 residues in the CDR3. CDR3 residues: CASSSKANQETQYF. As DNA, the CDR3 is TGTGCCAGCAGCTCCAAAGCGAACCAAGAGACCCAGTACTTC.

The CDR3 loop is CASSSMAGGPVDTQYF. The CDR3 region has the DNA TGTGCCAGCAGTTCAATGGCGGGAGGGCCTGTGGATACGCAGTATTTT. J is TRBJ2-3 and V is TRBV28; 9 bases agree with TRBD2. After removal of 4 bases from V and 6 bases from J, the junction contained 11 bases not matched to a gene. Germline V gives CDR1 MDHEN, CDR2 SYDVKM. This CDR3 is built from 16 residues.

The J gene is TRBJ1-2, the V gene TRBV28; 7 bases map to TRBD1. The CDR3 covers 15 residues. With V trimmed by 5 bases and J by 3 bases, 9 bases remained unmatched. Per the germline V gene, CDR1 is MDHEN and CDR2 is SYDVKM. As DNA, the CDR3 is TGTGCCAGCAGTGATCCGGACAGGCCCTACTATGGCTACACCTTC. This translates into CASSDPDRPYYGYTF.

With regard to this clone: One end of the junction does not line up with germline, which may come from a read error. Other DNA sequences from this sample encode an identical CDR3 as well. This chain uses TRBV7-3 with TRBJ2-7; D is undetermined. Germline V CDR1 and CDR2: SGHTA, FQGTGA. This CDR3 contains 13 residues. The CDR3 reads CASSPPGSYEQYF. The CDR3 bases are TGCGCCAGCAGCCCTCCAGGCTCCTACGAGCAGTACTTC.

This clone has only a few counts. The gene calls are TRBV4-2 and TRBJ2-2, with TRBD2 matching over 8 bases. The V segment lost 0 bases and the J segment 3 bases; nucleotides outside the gene matches: 12. CDR1 is LGHNA and CDR2 is YNFKEQ in the germline V gene. This CDR3 is 19 amino acids long. CDR3: CASSQDGVAGAGDTGELFF. CDR3 coding DNA: TGTGCCAGCAGCCAAGATGGAGTGGCAGGAGCGGGAGACACCGGGGAGCTGTTTTTT.

This clone was detected a few times. This chain links TRBV4-1 with TRBJ2-5; TRBD2 aligns across 12 bases. V shed 1 base, J shed 5 bases, and the junction held 11 bases outside the gene matches. From germline, CDR1 is MGHRA and CDR2 YSYEKL. The CDR3 runs to 18 residues. The chain's CDR3 is CASSQGNRLAGVMETQYF. Written as DNA, the CDR3 is TGCGCCAGCAGCCAAGGGAACCGACTAGCGGGAGTCATGGAGACCCAGTACTTC.

The chain links TRBV28 to TRBJ2-3; D remains unclear. Germline V gene data show CDR1 as MDHEN and CDR2 as SYDVKM. The CDR3 is 11 residues long. With 8 bases removed from V and 2 bases from J, the gap between germline ends came to 5 bases. The CDR3 sequence: CASEFTDTQYF. As DNA, the CDR3 is TGTGCCAGCGAGTTCACAGATACGCAGTATTTT.

In its sample, this clone was seen a few times. The chain uses TRBV30 and TRBJ2-7, with TRBD2 matching 7 bases. The CDR3 runs 14 residues. The germline CDR1 and CDR2 sequences are GTSNPN and SVGIG (reference sequence). Germline trimming cut 5 bases from V and 0 bases from J; bases unmatched to any gene: 7. CDR3 nucleotides: TGTGCCTGGTCGAGCGGGGTACCCTCCTACGAGCAGTACTTC. This codes for CAWSSGVPSYEQYF.

The genes are TRBV11-1 and TRBJ2-1; D might be TRBD1 (6 bases). This CDR3 has 14 amino acids. Trimming cost V 3 bases and J 10 bases, with 16 bases left between them. Germline CDR1 and CDR2: SGHAT and FQDESV (reference sequence). The CDR3 spells CASSFLRGPGEQFF. The CDR3 DNA is TGTGCCAGCAGCTTTCTCAGGGGACCGGGGGAGCAGTTCTTC.

The chain carries TRBV14 and TRBJ2-7; 15 nucleotides agree with TRBD2. The trim removed 3 bases at V and 6 bases at J, leaving 15 bases unmatched. The CDR3 has 19 residues. Germline CDR1 and CDR2: SGHDN and FVKESK. CDR3 DNA sequence: TGTGCCAGCAGCCAGGGGACGACTGGGACTAGCGGGAGGAGCGGCGAGCAGTACTTC. Translation: CASSQGTTGTSGRSGEQYF.

The rearrangement uses TRBV6-6 and TRBJ1-2; 8 positions match TRBD1. Trimming took 7 bases from V and 4 from J; bases not matched to a gene: 5. Germline values: CDR1 MNHNY, CDR2 SVGAGI (reference sequence). There are 13 residues in the CDR3. CDR3 region: CASKGQGAYGYTF. The DNA of the CDR3 is TGTGCCAGCAAAGGACAGGGAGCCTATGGCTACACCTTC.

The V and J genes are TRBV6-5 and TRBJ2-5; TRBD1 matches at 8 bases. The CDR3 runs to 16 residues. Germline trimming cut 0 bases from V and 3 bases from J; bases unmatched to any gene: 6. Germline V gene data show CDR1 as MNHEY and CDR2 as SVGAGI. As DNA, the CDR3 is TGTGCCAGCAGTTACTCGACAGGGGTTGGGGAAGAGACCCAGTACTTC. As protein: CASSYSTGVGEETQYF.